These T cell receptor beta chains were read from a single sample in a study of monozygotic twins with inflammatory bowel disease. TCRdb re-called the 5' RACE reads; every CDR3 protein appears as one record, without DNA. This table holds 160,000 or so distinct CDR3 sequences. The specimen sequenced was blood. Every receptor here comes from a human donor with ulcerative colitis or Crohn's disease, or a healthy co-twin of an affected twin (not recorded which). The CDR3 runs from the conserved cysteine through the conserved F or W. The order of the fields is CDR3 length, J gene, V gene, CDR3 protein.

16 | TRBJ2-2 | TRBV5-6 | CASSWRTSGNTGELFF
16 | TRBJ2-1 | TRBV24-1 | CATSDLRAGANNEQFF
12 | TRBJ2-7 | TRBV20-1 | CSALGSYYEQYF
13 | TRBJ2-7 | TRBV24-1 | CATSDPGSYEQYF
16 | TRBJ2-1 | TRBV7-9 | CASSSGLAGPNNEQFF
15 | TRBJ2-1 | TRBV5-1 | CASSLGLGSYNEQFF
14 | TRBJ2-7 | TRBV7-6 | CASSFVAAAYEQYF
15 | TRBJ2-7 | TRBV15 | CATSLTRTAYYEQYF
13 | TRBJ2-2 | TRBV7-3 | CASSSTGVGELFF
14 | TRBJ2-5 | TRBV20-1 | CSALGGNSQETQYF
12 | TRBJ2-7 | TRBV6-5 | CASSPGQNEQYF
14 | TRBJ1-2 | TRBV6-5 | CASSYGAGNYGYTF
14 | TRBJ1-1 | TRBV7-6 | CASSLAGRETEAFF
14 | TRBJ1-1 | TRBV20-1 | CGERGRMGSTEAFF
14 | TRBJ2-5 | TRBV20-1 | CSARSPIDQETQYF
13 | TRBJ1-2 | TRBV12-3/TRBV12-4 | CASSLSGFYGYTF
16 | TRBJ2-3 | TRBV15 | CATSRDAGTSTDTQYF
16 | TRBJ1-2 | TRBV6-5 | CASSYLGQDVTYGYTF
14 | TRBJ1-1 | TRBV12-5 | CASAIKTGGTEAFF
15 | TRBJ2-1 | TRBV12-3/TRBV12-4 | CASGSLGGASNEQFF